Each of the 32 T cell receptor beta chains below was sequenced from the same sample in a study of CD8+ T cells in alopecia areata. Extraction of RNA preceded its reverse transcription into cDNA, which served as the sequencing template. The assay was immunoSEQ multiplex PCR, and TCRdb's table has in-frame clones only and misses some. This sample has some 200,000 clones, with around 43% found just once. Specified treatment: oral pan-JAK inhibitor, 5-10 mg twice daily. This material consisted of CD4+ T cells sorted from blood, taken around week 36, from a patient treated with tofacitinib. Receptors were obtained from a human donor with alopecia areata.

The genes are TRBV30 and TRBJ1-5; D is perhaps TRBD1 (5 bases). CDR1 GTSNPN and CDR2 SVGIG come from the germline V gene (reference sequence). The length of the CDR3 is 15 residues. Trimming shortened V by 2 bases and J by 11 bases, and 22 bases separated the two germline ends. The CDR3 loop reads CAWSSTRGGLLTQHF. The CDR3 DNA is TGTGCCTGGAGTTCTACCCGGGGCGGGCTATTGACCCAGCATTTT.

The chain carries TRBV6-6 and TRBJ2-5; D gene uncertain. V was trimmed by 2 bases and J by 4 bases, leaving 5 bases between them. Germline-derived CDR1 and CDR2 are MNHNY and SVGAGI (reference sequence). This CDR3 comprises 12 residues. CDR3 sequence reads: CASSYASETQYF. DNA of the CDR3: TGTGCCAGCAGTTACGCGTCAGAGACCCAGTACTTC.

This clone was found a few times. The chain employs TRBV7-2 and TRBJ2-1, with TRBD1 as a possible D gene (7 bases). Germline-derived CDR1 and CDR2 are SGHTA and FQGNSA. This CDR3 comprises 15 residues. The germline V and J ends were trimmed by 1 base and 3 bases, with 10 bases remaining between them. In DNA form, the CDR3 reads TGTGCCAGCAGCTTAGGGCAGGGGGGCTACAATGAGCAGTTCTTC. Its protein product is CASSLGQGGYNEQFF.

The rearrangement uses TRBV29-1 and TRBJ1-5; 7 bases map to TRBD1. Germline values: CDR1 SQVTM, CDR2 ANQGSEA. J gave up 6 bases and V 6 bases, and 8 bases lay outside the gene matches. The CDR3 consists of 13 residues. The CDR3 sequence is CSVTGDTSQPQHF. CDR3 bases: TGCAGCGTCACAGGGGACACTAGTCAGCCCCAGCATTTT.

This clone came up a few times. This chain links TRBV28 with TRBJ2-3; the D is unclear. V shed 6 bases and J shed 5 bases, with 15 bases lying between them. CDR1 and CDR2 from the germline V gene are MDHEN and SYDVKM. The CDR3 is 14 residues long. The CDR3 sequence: CASSRSSPRDTQYF. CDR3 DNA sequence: TGTGCCAGCAGCCGGTCCTCCCCCCGAGATACGCAGTATTTT.

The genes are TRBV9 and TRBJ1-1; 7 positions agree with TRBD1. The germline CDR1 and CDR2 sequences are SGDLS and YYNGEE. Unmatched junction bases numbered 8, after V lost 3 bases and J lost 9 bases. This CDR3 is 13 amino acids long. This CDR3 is CASSGGQATQAFF. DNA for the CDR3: TGTGCCAGCAGCGGAGGACAGGCGACCCAAGCTTTCTTT. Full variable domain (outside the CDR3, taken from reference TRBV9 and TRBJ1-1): DSGVTQTPKHLITATGQRVTLRCSPRSGDLSVYWYQQSLDQGLQFLIQYYNGEERAKGNILERFSAQQFPDLHSELNLSSLELGDSALYFCASSGGQATQAFFGQGTRLTVV.

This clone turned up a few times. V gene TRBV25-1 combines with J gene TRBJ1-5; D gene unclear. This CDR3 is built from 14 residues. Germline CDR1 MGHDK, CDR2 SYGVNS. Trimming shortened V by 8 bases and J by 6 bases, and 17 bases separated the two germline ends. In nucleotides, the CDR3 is TGTGCCAGCTCCCGGGCCCCCGAGAGTCAGCCCCAGCATTTT. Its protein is CASSRAPESQPQHF.

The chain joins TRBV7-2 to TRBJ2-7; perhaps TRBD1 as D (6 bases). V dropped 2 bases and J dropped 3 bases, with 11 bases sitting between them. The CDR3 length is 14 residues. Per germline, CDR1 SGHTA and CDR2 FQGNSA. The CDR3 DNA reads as TGTGCCAGCAGCTTATACGACAGGAACTACGAGCAGTACTTC. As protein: CASSLYDRNYEQYF. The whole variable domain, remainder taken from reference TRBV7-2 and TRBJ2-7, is GAGVSQSPSNKVTEKGKDVELRCDPISGHTALYWYRQSLGQGLEFLIYFQGNSAPDKSGLPSDRFSAERTGGSVSTLTIQRTQQEDSAVYLCASSLYDRNYEQYFGPGTRLTVT.

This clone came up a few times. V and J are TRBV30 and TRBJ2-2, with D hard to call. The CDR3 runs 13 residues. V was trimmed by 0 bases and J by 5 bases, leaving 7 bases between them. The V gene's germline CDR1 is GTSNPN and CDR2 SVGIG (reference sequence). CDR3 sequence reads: CAWSVPGTGELFF. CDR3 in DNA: TGTGCCTGGAGTGTGCCCGGGACCGGGGAGCTGTTTTTT.

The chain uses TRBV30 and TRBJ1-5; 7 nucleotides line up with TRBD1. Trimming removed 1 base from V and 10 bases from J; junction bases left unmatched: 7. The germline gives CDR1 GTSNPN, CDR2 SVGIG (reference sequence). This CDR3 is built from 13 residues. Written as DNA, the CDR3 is TGTGCCTGGAGTGAGGGGGCAATCAGCCCCCAGCATTTT. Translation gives CAWSEGAISPQHF.

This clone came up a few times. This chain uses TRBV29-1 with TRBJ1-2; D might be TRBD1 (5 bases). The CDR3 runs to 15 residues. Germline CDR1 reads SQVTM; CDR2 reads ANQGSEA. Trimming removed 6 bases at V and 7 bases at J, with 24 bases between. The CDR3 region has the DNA TGCAGCGTCGGAATCGGGACCCCGGTCTTCACTGGCTACACCTTC. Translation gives CSVGIGTPVFTGYTF.

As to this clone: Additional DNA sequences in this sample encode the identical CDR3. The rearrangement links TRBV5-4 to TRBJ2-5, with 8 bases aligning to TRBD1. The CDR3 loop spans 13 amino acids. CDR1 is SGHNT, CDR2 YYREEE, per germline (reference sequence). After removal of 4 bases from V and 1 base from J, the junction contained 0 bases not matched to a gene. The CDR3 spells CASSGTGQETQYF. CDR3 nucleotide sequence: TGTGCCAGCAGCGGGACAGGCCAAGAGACCCAGTACTTC.

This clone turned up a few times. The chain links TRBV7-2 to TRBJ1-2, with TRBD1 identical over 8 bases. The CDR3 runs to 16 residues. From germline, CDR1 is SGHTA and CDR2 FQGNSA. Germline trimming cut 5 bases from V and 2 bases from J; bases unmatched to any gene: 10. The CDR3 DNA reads TGTGCCAGCAGCCGACAGGGGAACACAATAAACTATGGCTACACCTTC. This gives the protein CASSRQGNTINYGYTF.

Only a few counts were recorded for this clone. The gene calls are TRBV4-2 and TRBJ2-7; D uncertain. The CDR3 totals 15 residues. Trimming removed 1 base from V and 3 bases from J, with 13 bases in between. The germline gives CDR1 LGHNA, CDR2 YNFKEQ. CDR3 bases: TGTGCCAGCAGCCAAGGGAGCCGGAAGAGCTACGAGCAGTACTTC. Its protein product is CASSQGSRKSYEQYF.

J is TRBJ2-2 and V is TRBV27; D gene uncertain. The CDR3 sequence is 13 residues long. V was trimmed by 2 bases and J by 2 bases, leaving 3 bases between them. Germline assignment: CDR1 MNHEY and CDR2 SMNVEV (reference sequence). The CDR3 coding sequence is TGTGCCAGCAGTTTACGAAACACCGGGGAGCTGTTTTTT. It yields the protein CASSLRNTGELFF.

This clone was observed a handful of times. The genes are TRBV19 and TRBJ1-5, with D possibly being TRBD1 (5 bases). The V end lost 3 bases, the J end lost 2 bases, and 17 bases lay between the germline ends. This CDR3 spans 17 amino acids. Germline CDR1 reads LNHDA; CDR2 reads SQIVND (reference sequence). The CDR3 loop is CASSMGPRLEGNQPQHF. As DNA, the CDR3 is TGTGCCAGTAGTATGGGACCGCGTCTCGAGGGCAATCAGCCCCAGCATTTT.

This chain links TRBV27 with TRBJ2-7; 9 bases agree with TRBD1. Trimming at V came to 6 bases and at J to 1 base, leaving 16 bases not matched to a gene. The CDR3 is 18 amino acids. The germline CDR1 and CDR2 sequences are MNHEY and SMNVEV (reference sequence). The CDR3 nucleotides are TGTGCCAGCAGACGAGGCTGGACAGGGGCTACCGGATCCTACGAGCAGTACTTC. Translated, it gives CASRRGWTGATGSYEQYF.

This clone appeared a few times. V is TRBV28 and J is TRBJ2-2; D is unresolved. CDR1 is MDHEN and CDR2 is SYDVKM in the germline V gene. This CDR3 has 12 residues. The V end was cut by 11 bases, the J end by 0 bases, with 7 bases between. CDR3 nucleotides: TGTGCCGGTGGGACGAACACCGGGGAGCTGTTTTTT. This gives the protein CAGGTNTGELFF.

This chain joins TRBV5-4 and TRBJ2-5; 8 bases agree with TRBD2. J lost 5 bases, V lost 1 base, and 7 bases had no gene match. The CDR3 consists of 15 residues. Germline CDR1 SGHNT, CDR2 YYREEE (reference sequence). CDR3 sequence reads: CASSLTGGPVETQYF. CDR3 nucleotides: TGTGCCAGCAGCTTGACGGGAGGGCCGGTGGAGACCCAGTACTTC.

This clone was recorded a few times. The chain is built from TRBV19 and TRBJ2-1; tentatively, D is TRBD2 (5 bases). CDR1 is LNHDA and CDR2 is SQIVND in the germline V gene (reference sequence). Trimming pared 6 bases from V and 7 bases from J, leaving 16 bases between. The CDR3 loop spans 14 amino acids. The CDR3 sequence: CASRLTMNVNEQFF. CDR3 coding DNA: TGTGCCAGTAGACTGACTATGAATGTTAATGAGCAGTTCTTC.

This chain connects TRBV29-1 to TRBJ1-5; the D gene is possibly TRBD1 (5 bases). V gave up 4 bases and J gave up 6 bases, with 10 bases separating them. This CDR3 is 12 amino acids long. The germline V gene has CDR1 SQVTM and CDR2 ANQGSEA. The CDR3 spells CSVAREGQPQHF. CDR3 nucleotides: TGCAGCGTTGCCAGGGAGGGTCAGCCCCAGCATTTT.

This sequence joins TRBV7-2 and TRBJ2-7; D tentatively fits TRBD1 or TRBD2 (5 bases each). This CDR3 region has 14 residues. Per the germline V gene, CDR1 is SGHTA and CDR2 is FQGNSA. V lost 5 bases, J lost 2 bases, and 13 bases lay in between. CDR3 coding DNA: TGTGCCAGCAGCCAACCGGGACCTCCCTACGAGCAGTACTTC. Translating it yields CASSQPGPPYEQYF.

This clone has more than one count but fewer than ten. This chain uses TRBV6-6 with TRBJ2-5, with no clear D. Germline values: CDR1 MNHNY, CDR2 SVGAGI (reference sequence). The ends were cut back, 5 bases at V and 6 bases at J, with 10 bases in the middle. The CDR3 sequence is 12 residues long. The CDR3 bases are TGTGCCAGCAGTGCCAGGTTTCAGACCCAGTACTTC. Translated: CASSARFQTQYF.

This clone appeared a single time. CDR3 sequence reads: CASSQDPGRHGYTF. DNA for the CDR3: TGCGCCAGCAGCCAAGATCCGGGCAGACATGGCTACACCTTC. The chain is built from TRBV4-1 and TRBJ1-2; D call uncertain. CDR1 and CDR2 from the germline V gene are MGHRA and YSYEKL. Trimming removed 0 bases at V and 6 bases at J, with 11 bases between. The CDR3 runs to 14 residues.

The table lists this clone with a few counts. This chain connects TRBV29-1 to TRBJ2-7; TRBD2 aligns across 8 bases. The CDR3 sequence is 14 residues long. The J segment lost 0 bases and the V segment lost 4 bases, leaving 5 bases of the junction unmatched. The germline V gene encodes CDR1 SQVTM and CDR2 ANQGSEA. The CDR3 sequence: CSVVAGGFSYEQYF. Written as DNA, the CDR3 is TGCAGCGTTGTCGCGGGAGGTTTCTCCTACGAGCAGTACTTC.

CDR3 in amino acids: CASRAGGAGANVLTF. DNA for the CDR3: TGTGCCAGCAGAGCCGGCGGGGCTGGGGCCAACGTCCTGACTTTC. The J gene is TRBJ2-6, the V gene TRBV27; the D gene is possibly TRBD2 (6 bases). Germline V CDR1 and CDR2: MNHEY, SMNVEV (reference sequence). The CDR3 consists of 15 residues. V shed 6 bases and J shed 2 bases, with 11 bases lying between them.

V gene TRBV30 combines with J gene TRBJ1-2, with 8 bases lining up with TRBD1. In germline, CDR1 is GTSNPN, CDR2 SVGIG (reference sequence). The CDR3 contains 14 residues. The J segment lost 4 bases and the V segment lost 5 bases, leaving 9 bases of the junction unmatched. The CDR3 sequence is CAWYVRGLSYGYTF. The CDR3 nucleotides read TGTGCCTGGTACGTCAGGGGGCTGAGCTATGGCTACACCTTC.

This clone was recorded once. CDR3 bases: TGCAGCGTCGCACCCAGGGAATACTACAATGAGCAGTTCTTC. It codes for CSVAPREYYNEQFF. The V call is TRBV29-1, the J call TRBJ2-1, with D tentatively TRBD1 (5 bases). V was pared by 6 bases and J by 3 bases, with 15 bases between. Germline V gives CDR1 SQVTM, CDR2 ANQGSEA. The CDR3 consists of 14 residues.

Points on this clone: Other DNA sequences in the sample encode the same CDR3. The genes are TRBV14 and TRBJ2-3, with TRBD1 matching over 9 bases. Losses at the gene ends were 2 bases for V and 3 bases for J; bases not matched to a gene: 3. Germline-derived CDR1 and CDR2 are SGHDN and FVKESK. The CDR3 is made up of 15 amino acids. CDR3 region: CASSQKTGGTDTQYF. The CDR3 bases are TGTGCCAGCAGCCAAAAGACAGGGGGGACAGATACGCAGTATTTT.

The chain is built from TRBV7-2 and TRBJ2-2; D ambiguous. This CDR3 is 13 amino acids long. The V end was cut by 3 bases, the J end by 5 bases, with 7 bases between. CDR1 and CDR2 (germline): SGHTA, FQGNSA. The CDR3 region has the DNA TGTGCCAGCAGCTTCCTTCGGACCGGGGAGCTGTTTTTT. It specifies CASSFLRTGELFF.

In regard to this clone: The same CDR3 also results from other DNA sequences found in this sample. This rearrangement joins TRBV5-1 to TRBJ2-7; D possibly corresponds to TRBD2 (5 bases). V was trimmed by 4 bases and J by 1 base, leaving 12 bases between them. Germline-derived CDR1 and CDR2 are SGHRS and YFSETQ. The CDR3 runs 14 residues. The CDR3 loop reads CASSLAGRSYEQYF. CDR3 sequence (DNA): TGCGCCAGCAGCCTGGCGGGCAGGTCCTACGAGCAGTACTTC. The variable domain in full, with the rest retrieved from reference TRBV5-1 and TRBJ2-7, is KAGVTQTPRYLIKTRGQQVTLSCSPISGHRSVSWYQQTPGQGLQFLFEYFSETQRNKGNFPGRFSGRQFSNSRSEMNVSTLELGDSALYLCASSLAGRSYEQYFGPGTRLTVT.

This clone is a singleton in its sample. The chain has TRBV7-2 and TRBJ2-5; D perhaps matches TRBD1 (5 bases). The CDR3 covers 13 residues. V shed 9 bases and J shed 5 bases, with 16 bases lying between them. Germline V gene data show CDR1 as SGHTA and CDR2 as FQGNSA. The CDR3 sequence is CASSKGLWETQYF. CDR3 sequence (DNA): TGTGCCAGTAGTAAGGGGCTTTGGGAGACCCAGTACTTC.